The 7 T cell receptor beta chains in this list originate from one sample, sequenced in a study of blood T cell repertoires in COVID-19. This table comes from immunoSEQ multiplex PCR, and its TCRdb copy is limited to in-frame clones, with some not included. The table records about 220,000 clones, approximately 90% of them present only once. Sequencing input: PBMCs or T cells enriched from blood (not recorded which). The receptors here all came from a middle-aged woman with acute COVID-19.

The CDR3 protein is CASSFNADNEQFF. The CDR3, as DNA: TGCGCCAGCAGCTTCAACGCAGACAATGAGCAGTTCTTC. The chain combines TRBV5-1 with TRBJ2-1; D is unclear. Deletions cut 2 bases from V and 5 bases from J, with 8 bases between. This CDR3 is built from 13 residues. CDR1 is SGHRS and CDR2 is YFSETQ in the germline V gene.

The CDR3: CASSPGTGVNQPQHF. The CDR3 nucleotides read TGTGCCAGCAGCCCCGGGACAGGGGTCAATCAGCCCCAGCATTTT. The V gene is TRBV9, the J gene TRBJ1-5; TRBD1 matches at 10 bases. The V gene end was trimmed by 4 bases and the J gene end by 3 bases; junction bases not matched to a gene: 4. CDR3 length: 15 residues. In germline, CDR1 is SGDLS, CDR2 YYNGEE.

This chain links TRBV15 with TRBJ2-5; tentative D call: TRBD2 (5 bases). The CDR3 loop spans 15 amino acids. The V end was cut by 1 base, the J end by 4 bases, with 13 bases between. Germline CDR1 LNHNV, CDR2 YYDKDF (reference sequence). The CDR3 loop reads CATSRGNGGGETQYF. CDR3 in DNA: TGTGCCACCAGCAGAGGTAATGGTGGAGGAGAGACCCAGTACTTC.

The count of this clone is one. This chain connects TRBV14 to TRBJ2-3; 11 nucleotides match TRBD2. With 4 bases clipped from V and 5 bases from J, the junction kept 2 bases outside the gene matches. The CDR3 contains 14 residues. Germline V gives CDR1 SGHDN, CDR2 FVKESK. The CDR3 region has the DNA TGTGCCAGCAGCCCGGGACTAGCGGAAGATACGCAGTATTTT. Amino acids: CASSPGLAEDTQYF.

The chain recombines TRBV5-6 with TRBJ1-5; tentative D call: TRBD1 (5 bases). Per the germline V gene, CDR1 is SGHDT and CDR2 is YYEEEE. Trimming pared 1 base from V and 6 bases from J, leaving 11 bases between. This CDR3 region has 14 residues. The CDR3 coding sequence is TGTGCCAGCAGCTTGAATAGGGGCACTCAGCCCCAGCATTTT. Its translation is CASSLNRGTQPQHF. The variable domain in full, completed from reference TRBV5-6 and TRBJ1-5, reads DAGVTQSPTHLIKTRGQQVTLRCSPKSGHDTVSWYQQALGQGPQFIFQYYEEEERQRGNFPDRFSGHQFPNYSSELNVNALLLGDSALYLCASSLNRGTQPQHFGDGTRLSIL.

CDR3 region: CASSMGPIFPQHF. The CDR3 region has the DNA TGTGCCAGTAGTATGGGCCCGATATTTCCCCAGCATTTT. V gene TRBV19 combines with J gene TRBJ1-5; no reliable D call. Germline-derived CDR1 and CDR2 are LNHDA and SQIVND (reference sequence). Trimming took off 3 bases at V and 10 bases at J, with 13 bases between the two ends. CDR3 length equals 13 residues.

V gene TRBV5-1 combines with J gene TRBJ2-1, with 8 positions matching TRBD1. This CDR3 is 18 amino acids long. V lost 2 bases to trimming and J lost 6 bases; unmatched junction nucleotides: 16. Germline lookup yields CDR1 SGHRS and CDR2 YFSETQ. The CDR3 here is CASSLQGGLKRPGNEQFF. The CDR3 DNA is TGCGCCAGCAGCTTACAGGGGGGCCTAAAACGGCCTGGCAATGAGCAGTTCTTC.